This TCR beta chain is drawn from a study of blood T cell repertoires in COVID-19. Participants came from fewer than 25 US areas, aged roughly 18 to 89 years. Within 2 weeks of study entry, exposed participants had contacted a PCR-confirmed or clinician-diagnosed COVID-19 case. This clone occurred a few times. Trimming left V 3 bases short and J 3 bases short, with 9 bases between. Germline assignment: CDR1 SGHDN and CDR2 FVKESK. There are 14 residues in the CDR3. The data were produced by immunoSEQ multiplex PCR, yet TCRdb's version contains in-frame clones alone and is incomplete. Of 250,000 or so clones listed, over 70% are singletons.

This TCR was recovered from a woman aged 25 to 39 who had been exposed to COVID-19. The chain recombines TRBV14 with TRBJ2-1; D unresolved. Sequencing input: PBMCs or T cells enriched from blood (not recorded which). The CDR3 nucleotides read TGTGCCAGCAGCCATGACACAAACTACAATGAGCAGTTCTTC. It translates to CASSHDTNYNEQFF.